The TCR beta chain described here comes from a study of follicular helper T cells after annual influenza vaccination. Concerning this clone itself: Its matching antigen is unknown.

Findings and limits, study-wide: Change in circulating plasmablasts correlated with ICOS+CD38+ cTfh clonality change.

This CDR3 spans 16 amino acids. The V gene's germline CDR1 is KGHSH and CDR2 LQKENI. V shed 3 bases and J 6 bases; nucleotides not matched to a gene: 10. Clones were sequenced by immunoSEQ multiplex PCR, and TCRdb holds only the in-frame ones, with some missing. The data hold 8,500 to 11,000 clones, with roughly 80% observed a single time. Time point meaning: 2015-2016 season, 7 days after influenza vaccination. Per time point, roughly 40-100 mL of blood was sampled. The source material was CXCR5- memory CD4+ T cells sorted from blood, sampled 7 days after influenza vaccination. The rearrangement links TRBV18 to TRBJ1-5, with TRBD1 matching over 8 bases. This clonotype was obtained from an adult who received the influenza vaccine. In DNA, the CDR3 is TGTGCCAGCTCACCCGCCGACAGGGGAGGCGGTCAGCCCCAGCATTTT. Encoded protein: CASSPADRGGGQPQHF.